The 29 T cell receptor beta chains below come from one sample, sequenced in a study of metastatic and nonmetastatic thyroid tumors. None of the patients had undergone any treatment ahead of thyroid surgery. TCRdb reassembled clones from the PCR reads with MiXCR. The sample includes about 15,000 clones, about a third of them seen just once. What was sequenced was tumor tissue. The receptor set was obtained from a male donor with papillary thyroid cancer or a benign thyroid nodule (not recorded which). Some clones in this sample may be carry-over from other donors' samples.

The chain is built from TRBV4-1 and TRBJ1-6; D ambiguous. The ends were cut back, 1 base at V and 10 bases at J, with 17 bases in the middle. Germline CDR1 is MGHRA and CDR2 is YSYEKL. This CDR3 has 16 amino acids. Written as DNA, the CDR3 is TGCGCCAGCAGCCAAGTGTTACGGGGAAGGGAATCACCCCTCCACTTT. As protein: CASSQVLRGRESPLHF.

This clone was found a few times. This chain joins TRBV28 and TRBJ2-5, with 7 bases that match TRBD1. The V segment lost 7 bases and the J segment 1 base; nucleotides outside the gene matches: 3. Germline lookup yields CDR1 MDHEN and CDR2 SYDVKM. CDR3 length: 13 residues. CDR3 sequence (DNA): TGTGCCAGCATAGGGGGCGTCCAAGAGACCCAGTACTTC. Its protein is CASIGGVQETQYF.

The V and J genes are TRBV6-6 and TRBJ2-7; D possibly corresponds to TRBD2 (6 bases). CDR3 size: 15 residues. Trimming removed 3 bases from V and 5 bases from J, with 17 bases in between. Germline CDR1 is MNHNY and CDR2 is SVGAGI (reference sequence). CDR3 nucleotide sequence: TGTGCCAGCAGTTATGCCTCGGGACTTTCCCACGAGCAGTACTTC. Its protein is CASSYASGLSHEQYF.

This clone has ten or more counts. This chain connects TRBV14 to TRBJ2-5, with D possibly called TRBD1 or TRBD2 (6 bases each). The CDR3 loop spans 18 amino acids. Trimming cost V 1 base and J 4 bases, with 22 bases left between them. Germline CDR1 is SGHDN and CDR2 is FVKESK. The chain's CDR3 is CASSQGGAGPLFLETQYF. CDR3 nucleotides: TGTGCCAGCAGCCAAGGGGGGGCGGGACCCCTTTTCTTAGAGACCCAGTACTTC.

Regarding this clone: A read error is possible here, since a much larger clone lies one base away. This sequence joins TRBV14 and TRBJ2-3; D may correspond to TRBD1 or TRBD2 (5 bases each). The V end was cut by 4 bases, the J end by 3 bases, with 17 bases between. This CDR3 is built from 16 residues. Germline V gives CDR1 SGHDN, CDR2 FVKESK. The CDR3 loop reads CASSPLDTGGTDTQYF. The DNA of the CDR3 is TGTGCCAGCAGCCCCCTGGACACAGGCGGGACAGATACGCAGTATTTT.

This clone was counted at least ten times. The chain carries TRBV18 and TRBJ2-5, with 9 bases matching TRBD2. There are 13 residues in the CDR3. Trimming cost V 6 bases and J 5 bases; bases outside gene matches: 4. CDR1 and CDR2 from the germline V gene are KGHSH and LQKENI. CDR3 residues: CASSPSGRETQYF. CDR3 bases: TGTGCCAGCTCCCCGAGCGGGAGGGAGACCCAGTACTTC.

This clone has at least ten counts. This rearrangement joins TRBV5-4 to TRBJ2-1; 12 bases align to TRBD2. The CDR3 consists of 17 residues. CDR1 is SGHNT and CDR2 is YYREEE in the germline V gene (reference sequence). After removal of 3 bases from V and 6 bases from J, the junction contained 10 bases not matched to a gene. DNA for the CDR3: TGTGCCAGCAGCTCCCGCCTAGCGGGAGGGCCTGTCAATGAGCAGTTCTTC. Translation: CASSSRLAGGPVNEQFF.

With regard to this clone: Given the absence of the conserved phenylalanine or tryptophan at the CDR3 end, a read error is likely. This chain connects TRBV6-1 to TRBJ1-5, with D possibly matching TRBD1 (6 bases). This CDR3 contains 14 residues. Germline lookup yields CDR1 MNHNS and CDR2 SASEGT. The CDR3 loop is CPSSTTGTNQPQHL. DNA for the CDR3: TGTCCCAGCAGCACAACAGGGACTAATCAGCCCCAGCATTTG.

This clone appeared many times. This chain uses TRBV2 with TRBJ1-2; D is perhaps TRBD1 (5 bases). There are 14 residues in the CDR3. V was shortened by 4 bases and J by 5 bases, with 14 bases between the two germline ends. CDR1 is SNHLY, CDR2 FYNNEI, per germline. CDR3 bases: TGTGCCAGCAGTGGGAGGGGCCTGGGGTATGGCTACACCTTC. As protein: CASSGRGLGYGYTF. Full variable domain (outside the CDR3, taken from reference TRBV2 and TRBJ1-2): EPEVTQTPSHQVTQMGQEVILRCVPISNHLYFYWYRQILGQKVEFLVSFYNNEISEKSEIFDDQFSVERPDGSNFTLKIRSTKLEDSAMYFCASSGRGLGYGYTFGSGTRLTVV.

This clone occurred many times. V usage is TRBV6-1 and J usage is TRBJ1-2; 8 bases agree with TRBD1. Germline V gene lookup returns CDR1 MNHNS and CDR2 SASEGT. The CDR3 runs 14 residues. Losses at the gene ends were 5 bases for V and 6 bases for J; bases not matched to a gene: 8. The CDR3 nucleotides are TGTGCCAGCAGTTATCAGGGGGCGCCTGATGGCTACACCTTC. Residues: CASSYQGAPDGYTF.

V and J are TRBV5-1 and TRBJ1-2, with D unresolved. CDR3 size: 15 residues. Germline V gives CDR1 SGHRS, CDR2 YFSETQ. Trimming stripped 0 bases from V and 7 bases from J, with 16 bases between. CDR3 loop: CASSLDTVALGGYTF. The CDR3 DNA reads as TGCGCCAGCAGCTTGGATACTGTGGCTTTGGGTGGCTACACCTTC.

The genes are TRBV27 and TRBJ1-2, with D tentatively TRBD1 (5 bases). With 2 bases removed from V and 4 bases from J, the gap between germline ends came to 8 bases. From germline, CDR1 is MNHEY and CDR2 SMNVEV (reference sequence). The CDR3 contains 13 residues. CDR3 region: CASSLAGSYGYTF. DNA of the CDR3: TGTGCCAGCAGTTTAGCAGGGTCCTATGGCTACACCTTC.

CDR3 coding DNA: TGTGCCAGCAGCTTGGAGGGGGACACCTACAATGAGCAGTTCTTC. It codes for CASSLEGDTYNEQFF. The chain employs TRBV11-2 and TRBJ2-1; the D call may be TRBD1 or TRBD2 (6 bases each). CDR1 SGHAT and CDR2 FQNNGV come from the germline V gene. Deletions cut 3 bases from V and 2 bases from J, with 11 bases between. This CDR3 spans 15 amino acids.

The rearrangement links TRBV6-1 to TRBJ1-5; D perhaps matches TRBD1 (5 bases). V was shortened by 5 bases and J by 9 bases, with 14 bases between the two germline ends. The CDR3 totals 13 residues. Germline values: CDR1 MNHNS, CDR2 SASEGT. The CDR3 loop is CASSPNGGSPQHF. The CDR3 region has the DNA TGTGCCAGCAGTCCCAATGGGGGATCGCCCCAGCATTTT.

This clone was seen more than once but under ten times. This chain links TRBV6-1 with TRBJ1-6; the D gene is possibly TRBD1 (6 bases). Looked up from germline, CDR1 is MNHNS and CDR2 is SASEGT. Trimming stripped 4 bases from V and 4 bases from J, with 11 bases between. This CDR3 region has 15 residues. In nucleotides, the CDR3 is TGTGCCAGCAGTGCAACAGGGATTTATAATTCACCCCTCCACTTT. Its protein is CASSATGIYNSPLHF.

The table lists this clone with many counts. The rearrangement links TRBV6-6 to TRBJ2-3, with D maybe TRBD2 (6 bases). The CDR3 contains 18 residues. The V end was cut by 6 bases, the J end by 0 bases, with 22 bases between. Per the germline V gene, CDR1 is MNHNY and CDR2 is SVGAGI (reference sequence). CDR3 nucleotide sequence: TGTGCCAGCAGGGGGCGTCGGGGGTTTGAACTTAGCACAGATACGCAGTATTTT. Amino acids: CASRGRRGFELSTDTQYF.

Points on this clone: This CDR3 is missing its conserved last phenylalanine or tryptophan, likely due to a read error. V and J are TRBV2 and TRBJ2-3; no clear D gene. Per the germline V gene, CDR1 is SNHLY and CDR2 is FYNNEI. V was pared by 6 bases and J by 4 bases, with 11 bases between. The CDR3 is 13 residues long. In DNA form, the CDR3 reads TGTGCCAGCAGAGGGTGGGGATCAGATACGCAGTATGCT. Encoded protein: CASRGWGSDTQYA.

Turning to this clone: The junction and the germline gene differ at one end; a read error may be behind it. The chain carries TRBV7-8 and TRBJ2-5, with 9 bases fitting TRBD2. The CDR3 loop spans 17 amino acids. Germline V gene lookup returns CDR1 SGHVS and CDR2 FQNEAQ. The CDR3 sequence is CASILIARGGLQETQYF. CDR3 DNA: TGTGCCAGCATCTTAATCGCGCGGGGGGGCCTCCAAGAGACCCAGTACTTC.

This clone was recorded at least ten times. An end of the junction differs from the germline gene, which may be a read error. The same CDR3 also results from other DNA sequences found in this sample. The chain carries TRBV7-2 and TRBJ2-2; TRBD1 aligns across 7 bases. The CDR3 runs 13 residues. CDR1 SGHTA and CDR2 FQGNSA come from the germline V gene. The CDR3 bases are TGTGCCAGCAGCCCGACACAAACAGGGGAGTTGTTTTTT. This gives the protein CASSPTQTGELFF.

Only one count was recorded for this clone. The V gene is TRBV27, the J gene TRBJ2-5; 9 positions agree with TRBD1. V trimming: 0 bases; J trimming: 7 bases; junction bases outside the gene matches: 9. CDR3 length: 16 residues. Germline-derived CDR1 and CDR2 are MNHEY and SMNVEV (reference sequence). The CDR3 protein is CASSLSTGQGVGTQYF. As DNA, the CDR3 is TGTGCCAGCAGTTTATCTACGGGACAGGGAGTGGGGACCCAGTACTTC.

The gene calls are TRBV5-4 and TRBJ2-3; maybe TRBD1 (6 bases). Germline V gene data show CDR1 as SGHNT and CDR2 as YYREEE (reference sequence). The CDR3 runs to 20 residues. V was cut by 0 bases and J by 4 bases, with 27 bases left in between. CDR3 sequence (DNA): TGTGCCAGCAGCTTGGGCACTTTTGGGAGAGCGTGGGGGCCATCAGATACGCAGTATTTT. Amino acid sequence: CASSLGTFGRAWGPSDTQYF.

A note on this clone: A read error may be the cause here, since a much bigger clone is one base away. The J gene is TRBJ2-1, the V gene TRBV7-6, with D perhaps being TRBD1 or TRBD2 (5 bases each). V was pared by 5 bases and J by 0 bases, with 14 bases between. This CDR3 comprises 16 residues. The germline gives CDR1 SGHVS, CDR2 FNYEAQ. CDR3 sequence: CASSQFGACSYNEQFF. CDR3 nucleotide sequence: TGTGCCAGCAGCCAGTTCGGGGCCTGCTCCTACAATGAGCAGTTCTTC.

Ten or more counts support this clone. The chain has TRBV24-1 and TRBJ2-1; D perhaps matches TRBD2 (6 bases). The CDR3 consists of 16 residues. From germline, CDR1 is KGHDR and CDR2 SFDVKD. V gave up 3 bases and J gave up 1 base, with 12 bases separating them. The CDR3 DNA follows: TGTGCCACCAGTGATGGGCGGGGAAATTCCTACAATGAGCAGTTCTTC. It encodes CATSDGRGNSYNEQFF.

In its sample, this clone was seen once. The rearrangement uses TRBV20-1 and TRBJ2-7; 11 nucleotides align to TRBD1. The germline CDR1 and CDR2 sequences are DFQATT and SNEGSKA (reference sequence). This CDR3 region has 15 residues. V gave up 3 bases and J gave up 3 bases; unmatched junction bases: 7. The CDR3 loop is CSARRGTGGLYEQYF. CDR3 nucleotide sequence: TGCAGTGCTAGGCGTGGGACAGGGGGACTCTACGAGCAGTACTTC.

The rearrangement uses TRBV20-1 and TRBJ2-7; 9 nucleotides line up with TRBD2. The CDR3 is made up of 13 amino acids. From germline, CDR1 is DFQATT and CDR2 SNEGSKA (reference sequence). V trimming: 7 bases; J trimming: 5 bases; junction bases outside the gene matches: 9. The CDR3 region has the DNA TGCAGTGTTGGCGGAGTAGCGGGAGACGAGCAGTACTTC. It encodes CSVGGVAGDEQYF.

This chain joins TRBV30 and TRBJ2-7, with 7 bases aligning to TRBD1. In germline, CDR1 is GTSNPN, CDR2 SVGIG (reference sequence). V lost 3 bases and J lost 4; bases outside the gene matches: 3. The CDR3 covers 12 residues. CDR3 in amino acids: CAWSVQGYEQYF. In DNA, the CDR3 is TGTGCCTGGAGCGTACAGGGGTACGAGCAGTACTTC.

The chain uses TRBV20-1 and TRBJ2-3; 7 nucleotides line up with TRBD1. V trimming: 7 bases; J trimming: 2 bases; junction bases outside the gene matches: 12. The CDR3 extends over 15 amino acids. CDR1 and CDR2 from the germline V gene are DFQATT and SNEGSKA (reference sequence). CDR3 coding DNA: TGCAGTGAAAGGGTACAGGGGCCGGTCACAGATACGCAGTATTTT. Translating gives CSERVQGPVTDTQYF.

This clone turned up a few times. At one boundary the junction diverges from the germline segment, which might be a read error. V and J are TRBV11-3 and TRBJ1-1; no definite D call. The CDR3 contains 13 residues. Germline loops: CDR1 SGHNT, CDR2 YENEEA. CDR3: CATSGYMNTEAFF. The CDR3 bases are TGTGCCACCAGCGGTTATATGAACACTGAAGCTTTCTTT. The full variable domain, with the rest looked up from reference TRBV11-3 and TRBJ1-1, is EAGVVQSPRYKIIEKKQPVAFWCNPISGHNTLYWYLQNLGQGPELLIRYENEEAVDDSQLPKDRFSAERLKGVDSTLKIQPAELGDSAVYLCATSGYMNTEAFFGQGTRLTVV.

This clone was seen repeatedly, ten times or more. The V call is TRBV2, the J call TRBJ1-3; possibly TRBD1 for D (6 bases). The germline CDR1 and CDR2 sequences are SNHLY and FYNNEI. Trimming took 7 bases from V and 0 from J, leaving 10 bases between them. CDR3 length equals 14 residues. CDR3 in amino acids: CASTPGASGNTIYF. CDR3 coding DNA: TGTGCCAGCACCCCGGGGGCCTCTGGAAACACCATATATTTT.